The rows below give T cell receptor beta chains drawn from one sample of a study of T cell changes during pregnancy in multiple sclerosis. Only in-frame clones appear in the TCRdb table, and some are missing; sequencing was by immunoSEQ multiplex PCR. The sample carries 25,000 to 35,000 clones, about nine tenths recorded once. The source was CD8+ T cells from peripheral blood mononuclear cells, collected in the first trimester of pregnancy. These TCRs come from a female donor with multiple sclerosis, enrolled in a pregnancy study. Each CDR3 is given with its conserved first and last residue. The D gene is left open where the match is weak. A row's size may be missing; if present it is once, few, many or a size class.

V gene	clone size	D gene	J gene	CDR3 DNA	CDR3 protein
TRBV11-2	-	-	TRBJ1-4	TGTGCCAGCAGCTTTTCATCCAGGAATGAAAAACTGTTTTTT	CASSFSSRNEKLFF
TRBV2	-	-	TRBJ2-5	TGTGCCAGCATGCAGGGGAACCAAGAGACCCAGTACTTC	CASMQGNQETQYF
TRBV5-6	-	TRBD1	TRBJ2-7	TGTGCCAGCAGCCTAGGGACAGTGAGTTACGAGCAGTACTTC	CASSLGTVSYEQYF
TRBV5-1	-	TRBD1	TRBJ2-7	TGCGCCAGCAGTTCGGGACAGGGGGCGGATGAGCAGTACTTC	CASSSGQGADEQYF
TRBV7-3	-	TRBD1	TRBJ2-3	TGTGCCAGCAGCCCGTGGACAGGGGTCGGGACAGATACGCAGTATTTT	CASSPWTGVGTDTQYF
TRBV6-5	once	-	TRBJ1-4	TGTGCCAGCAGTTACTATAGTTTCATGGGGGCTGAAAAACTGTTTTTT	CASSYYSFMGAEKLFF
TRBV27	-	TRBD1	TRBJ2-7	TGTGCCAGCAGTTGGACAGGGTCCGAGCAGTACTTC	CASSWTGSEQYF
TRBV11-3	-	-	TRBJ2-7	TGTGCCAGCAGCTTAGTCGGTTTTTCCTACGAGCAGTACTTC	CASSLVGFSYEQYF
TRBV28	-	TRBD2	TRBJ2-7	TGTGCCAGCAGTTCCCGGACTAGCGGGAAGTACGAGCAGTACTTC	CASSSRTSGKYEQYF
TRBV2	-	TRBD2	TRBJ2-3	TGTGCCAGCAGTGAACAGGGGACTAGCGGGATCACAGATACGCAGTATTTT	CASSEQGTSGITDTQYF
TRBV19	-	TRBD1	TRBJ1-1	TGTGCCAGTAGCTCGAGGACAGGGGGGCTCAACACTGAAGCTTTCTTT	CASSSRTGGLNTEAFF
TRBV12-5	-	TRBD1	TRBJ2-7	TGTGCTAGTGGACCGGGACAGAGCTCCTACGAGCAGTACTTC	CASGPGQSSYEQYF